This T cell receptor beta chain was documented in a study of blood T cell repertoires in COVID-19 (dated by TCRdb to 2020 to 2021). About the study as a whole: Samples from collaborators originated in the United States, Italy and Spain and spanned both the acute and convalescent phases of COVID-19. The material from the prospective study consisted of cDNA or gDNA derived from T cells, B-cell-depleted T cells, or PBMCs. The dataset comprised deeply sampled blood TCRbeta repertoires from subjects exposed to, actively infected with, or recovered from COVID-19. The repertoires were made available in a free public database intended to serve as a resource for research on the immune response to SARS-CoV-2. The samples were drawn from two sources: the first 160 participants of the ongoing ImmuneRACE study, and approximately 1,300 subjects contributed by 6 global collaborators. The sample metadata nearly always contained a de-identified subject ID, COVID-19 status, age in years and sex. Where available, HLA class I and class II types were obtained from metadata supplied by the sample provider rather than from assay-based typing. The study at large found these results: The quantity of clinical and demographic metadata differed by source and by participant and was supplied without curation.

The collaborating institutions used their own protocols to collect whole blood in K2EDTA tubes. For TCRbeta analysis, collaborators shipped samples in one of three forms: frozen whole blood, isolated PBMCs, or DNA extracted from either of those sample types. CDR1 and CDR2 were assigned from the germline V gene as MNHNS and SASEGT. Trimming takes 1 base off V and 1 base off J; junction bases not matched to a gene: 1. The CDR3, from cysteine to phenylalanine, totals 15 residues. The sequence is cut down to CDR3 DNA, 45 bases in frame from base 1. This clone was detected once. Its antigen is unknown. No base quality information exists; no much larger clone differs at one position. TCRbeta CDR3 regions were amplified from genomic DNA using the immunoSEQ Assay, a bias-controlled multiplex PCR. Under the source paper's analysis protocol: The number of nucleated cells in each sample was estimated from the amplification of reference gene primers within the assay. To quantify the absolute abundance of each unique TCRbeta CDR3 rearrangement, sequence reads were collapsed and filtered. For each sample, productive Simpson clonality was calculated by taking the square root of Simpson's diversity index across productive rearrangements. The table was pulled from immuneACCESS by TCRdb, which kept in-frame rearrangements only. Such tables lose some clones; where checked, under half of the loss comes from unresolved V genes, and the rest has no known cause. V and J calls plus clone size are reproduced from that table; the DNA served to infer D and trimming. This sample gives approximately 30,000 clones in total; about 91% of them show up just once. The ten largest clones represent about a sixth of the sample.

The sample taken for sequencing was peripheral blood. The chain was built from TRBV6-1 and TRBJ1-1, and 9 bases in between align with TRBD1. This TCR was sampled from a human donor with active COVID-19. The donor label of this sample is uncertain. The CDR3 protein sequence reads: CASSEGGQGNTEAFF. The bases read TGTGCCAGCAGTGAAGGGGGACAGGGGAACACTGAAGCTTTCTTT.